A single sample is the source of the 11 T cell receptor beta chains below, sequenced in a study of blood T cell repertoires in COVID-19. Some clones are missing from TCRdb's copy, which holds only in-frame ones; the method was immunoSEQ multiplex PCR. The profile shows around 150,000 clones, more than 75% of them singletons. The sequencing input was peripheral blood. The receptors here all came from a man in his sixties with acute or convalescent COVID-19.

CDR3 nucleotides: TGTGCCAGCAGCCCATCGGGGGGGCAGCCCCAGCATTTT. Protein: CASSPSGGQPQHF. The rearrangement uses TRBV9 and TRBJ1-5; D may be TRBD1 (5 bases). The germline V and J ends were trimmed by 4 bases and 7 bases, with 12 bases remaining between them. This CDR3 is built from 13 residues. Germline-derived CDR1 and CDR2 are SGDLS and YYNGEE.

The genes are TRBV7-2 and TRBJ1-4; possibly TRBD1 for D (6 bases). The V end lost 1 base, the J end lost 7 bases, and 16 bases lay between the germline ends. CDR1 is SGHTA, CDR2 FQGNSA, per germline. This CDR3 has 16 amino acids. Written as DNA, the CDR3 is TGTGCCAGCAGCTTAGGAGGTGGCTTCAGGGGTGAAAAACTGTTTTTT. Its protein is CASSLGGGFRGEKLFF.

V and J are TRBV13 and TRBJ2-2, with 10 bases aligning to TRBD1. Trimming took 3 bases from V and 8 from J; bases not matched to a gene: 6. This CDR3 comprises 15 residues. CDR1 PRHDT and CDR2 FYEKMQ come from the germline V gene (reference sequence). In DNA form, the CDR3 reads TGTGCCAGCAGCTTGGGACAGGGGCTGGCAGGGGAGCTGTTTTTT. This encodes CASSLGQGLAGELFF.

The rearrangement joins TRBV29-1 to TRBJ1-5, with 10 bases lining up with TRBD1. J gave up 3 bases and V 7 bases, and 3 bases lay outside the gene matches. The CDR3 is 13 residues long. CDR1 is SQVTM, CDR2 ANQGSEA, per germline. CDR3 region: CSAGQGINQPQHF. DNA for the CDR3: TGCAGCGCGGGACAGGGGATCAATCAGCCCCAGCATTTT. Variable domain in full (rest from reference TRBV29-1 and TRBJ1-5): SAVISQKPSRDICQRGTSLTIQCQVDSQVTMMFWYRQQPGQSLTLIATANQGSEATYESGFVIDKFPISRPNLTFSTLTVSNMSPEDSSIYLCSAGQGINQPQHFGDGTRLSIL.

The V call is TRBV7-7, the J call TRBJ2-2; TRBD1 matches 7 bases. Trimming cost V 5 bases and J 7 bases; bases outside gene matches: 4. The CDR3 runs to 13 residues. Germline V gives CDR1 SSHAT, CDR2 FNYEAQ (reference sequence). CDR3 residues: CASSRQGGGELFF. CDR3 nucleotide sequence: TGTGCCAGCAGCCGACAGGGTGGCGGGGAGCTGTTTTTT.

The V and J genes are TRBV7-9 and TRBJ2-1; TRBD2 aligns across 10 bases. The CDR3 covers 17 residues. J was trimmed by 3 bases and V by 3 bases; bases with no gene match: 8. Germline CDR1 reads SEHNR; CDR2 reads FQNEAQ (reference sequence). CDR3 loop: CASSLTLAGEFYNEQFF. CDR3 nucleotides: TGTGCCAGCAGCTTGACCCTAGCGGGGGAATTCTACAATGAGCAGTTCTTC.

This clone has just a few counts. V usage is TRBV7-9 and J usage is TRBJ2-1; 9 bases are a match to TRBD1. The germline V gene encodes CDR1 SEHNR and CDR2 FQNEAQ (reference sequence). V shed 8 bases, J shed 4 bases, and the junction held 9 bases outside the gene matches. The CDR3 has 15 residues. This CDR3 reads CASGEGQGLYNEQFF. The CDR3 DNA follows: TGTGCCAGCGGCGAGGGACAGGGACTTTACAATGAGCAGTTCTTC.

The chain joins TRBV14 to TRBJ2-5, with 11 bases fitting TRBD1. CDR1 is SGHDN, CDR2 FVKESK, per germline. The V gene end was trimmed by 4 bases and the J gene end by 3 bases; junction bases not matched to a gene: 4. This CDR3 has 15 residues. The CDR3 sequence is CASSRGDRGEETQYF. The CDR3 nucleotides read TGTGCCAGCAGCCGGGGGGACAGGGGGGAAGAGACCCAGTACTTC.

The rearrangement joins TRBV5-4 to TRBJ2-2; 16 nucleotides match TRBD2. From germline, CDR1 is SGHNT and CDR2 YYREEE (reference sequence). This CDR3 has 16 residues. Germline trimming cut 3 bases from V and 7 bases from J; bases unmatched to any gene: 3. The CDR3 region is CASSWGLAGGVGELFF. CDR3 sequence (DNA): TGTGCCAGCAGCTGGGGACTAGCGGGAGGGGTCGGGGAGCTGTTTTTT.

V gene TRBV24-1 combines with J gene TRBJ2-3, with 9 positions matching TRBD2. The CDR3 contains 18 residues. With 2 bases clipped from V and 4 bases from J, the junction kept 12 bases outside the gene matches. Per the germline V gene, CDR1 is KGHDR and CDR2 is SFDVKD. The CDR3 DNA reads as TGTGCCACCAGTGATTACTCGCGGGAGGGCCTTTTGGCAGATACGCAGTATTTT. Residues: CATSDYSREGLLADTQYF.

This CDR3 reads CASTPSGGHTGELFF. Here the CDR3 DNA reads TGTGCCAGTACCCCTTCAGGGGGCCACACCGGGGAGCTGTTTTTT. This chain links TRBV19 with TRBJ2-2, with 8 bases that match TRBD1. The germline gives CDR1 LNHDA, CDR2 SQIVND (reference sequence). V lost 7 bases to trimming and J lost 3 bases; unmatched junction nucleotides: 7. This CDR3 is built from 15 residues.